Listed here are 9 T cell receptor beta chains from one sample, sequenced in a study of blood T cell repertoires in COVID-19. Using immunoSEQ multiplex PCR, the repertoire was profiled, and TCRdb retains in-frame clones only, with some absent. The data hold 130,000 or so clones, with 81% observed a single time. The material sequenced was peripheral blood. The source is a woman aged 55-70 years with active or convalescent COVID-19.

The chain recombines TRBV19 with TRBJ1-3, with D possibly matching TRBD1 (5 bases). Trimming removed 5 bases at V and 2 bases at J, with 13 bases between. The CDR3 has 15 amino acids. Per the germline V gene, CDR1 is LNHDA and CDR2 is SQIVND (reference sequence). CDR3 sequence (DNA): TGTGCCAGTAGTCCTGACAGAGTAACTGGAAACACCATATATTTT. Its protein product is CASSPDRVTGNTIYF.

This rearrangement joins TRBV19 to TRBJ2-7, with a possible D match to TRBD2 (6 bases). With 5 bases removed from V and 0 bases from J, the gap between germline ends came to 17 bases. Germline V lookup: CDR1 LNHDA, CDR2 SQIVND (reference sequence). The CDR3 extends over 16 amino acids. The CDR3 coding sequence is TGTGCCAGTAGTCATCCGGCCCGGGGGTCCTCCTACGAGCAGTACGTC. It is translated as CASSHPARGSSYEQYV.

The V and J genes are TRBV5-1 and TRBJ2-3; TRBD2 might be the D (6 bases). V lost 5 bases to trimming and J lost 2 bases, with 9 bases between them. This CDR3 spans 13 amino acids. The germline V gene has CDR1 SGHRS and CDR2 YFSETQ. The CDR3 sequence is CASRDYNTDTQYF. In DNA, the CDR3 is TGCGCCAGCAGGGACTACAACACAGATACGCAGTATTTT.

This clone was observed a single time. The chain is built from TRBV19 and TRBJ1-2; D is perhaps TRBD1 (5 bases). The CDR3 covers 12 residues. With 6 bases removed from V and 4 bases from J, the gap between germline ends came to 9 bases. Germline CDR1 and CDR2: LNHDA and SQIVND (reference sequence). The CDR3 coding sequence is TGTGCCAGTAGGGGGACTCCCTATGGCTACACCTTC. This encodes CASRGTPYGYTF.

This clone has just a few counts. Here the CDR3 reads CASSLGQGSNQPQHF. In nucleotides, the CDR3 is TGTGCCAGCAGCTTGGGTCAGGGGAGCAATCAGCCCCAGCATTTT. The rearrangement joins TRBV5-6 to TRBJ1-5; tentative D call: TRBD1 (6 bases). The germline V gene encodes CDR1 SGHDT and CDR2 YYEEEE. Between the trimmed V and J ends, which lost 0 bases and 1 base, there was a span of 8 bases. The CDR3 length is 15 residues.

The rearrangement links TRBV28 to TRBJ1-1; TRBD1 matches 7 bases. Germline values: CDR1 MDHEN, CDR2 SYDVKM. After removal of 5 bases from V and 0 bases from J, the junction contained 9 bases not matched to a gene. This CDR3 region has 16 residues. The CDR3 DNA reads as TGTGCCAGCAGTGAATCGACAGGGATGGTGAACACTGAAGCTTTCTTT. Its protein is CASSESTGMVNTEAFF.

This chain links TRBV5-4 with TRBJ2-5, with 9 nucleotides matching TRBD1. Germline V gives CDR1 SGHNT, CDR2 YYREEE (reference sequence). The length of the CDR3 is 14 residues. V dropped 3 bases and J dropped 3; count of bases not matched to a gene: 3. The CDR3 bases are TGTGCCAGCAGCTGGGGACAGGGTAAAGAGACCCAGTACTTC. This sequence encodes CASSWGQGKETQYF.

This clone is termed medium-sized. The CDR3 sequence: CASRRNRGPAFF. CDR3 in DNA: TGTGCCAGCAGACGCAATAGAGGGCCAGCTTTCTTT. The chain has TRBV28 and TRBJ1-1; D uncertain. The CDR3 is made up of 12 amino acids. Germline V gene data show CDR1 as MDHEN and CDR2 as SYDVKM. With 6 bases removed from V and 10 bases from J, the gap between germline ends came to 15 bases.

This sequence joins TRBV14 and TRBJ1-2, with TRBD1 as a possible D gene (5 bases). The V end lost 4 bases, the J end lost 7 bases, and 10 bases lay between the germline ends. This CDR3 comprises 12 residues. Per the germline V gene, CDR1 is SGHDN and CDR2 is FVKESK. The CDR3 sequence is CASSLQGLGYTF. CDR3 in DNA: TGTGCCAGCAGCCTTCAGGGTCTTGGCTACACCTTC.